Listed below are T cell receptor beta chains from one sample, sequenced in a study of cytomegalovirus exposure and HLA in healthy donors. Produced via immunoSEQ multiplex PCR; TCRdb's table is partial and in-frame only. The table lists some 120,000 clones, roughly 78% of them singletons, with 1% in the top ten. The sequenced sample consisted of PBMCs. All receptors come from a man aged 35 to 55 in good health and CMV-seronegative. Each CDR3 is given without its conserved first and last residue.

v_call	j_call	cdr3_aa
TRBV19	TRBJ1-5	ASSFRQGVNQPQH
TRBV25-1	TRBJ2-1	ASSDYSPGTGTYNEQF
TRBV5-1	TRBJ1-2	ASSSGTGGDGYT
TRBV5-6	TRBJ1-5	ASSLFGVSNQPQH
TRBV6-5	TRBJ1-1	ASSSGGGVAEAF
TRBV7-9	TRBJ1-2	ASSLETARYT
TRBV27	TRBJ2-1	ASSDYGTGGPPYNEQF
TRBV9	TRBJ2-1	ASSVGTSGTNEQF
TRBV2	TRBJ2-5	ASSRGGTQETQY
TRBV9	TRBJ2-3	ASSVGQGDTQY
TRBV5-5	TRBJ1-5	ASSLVGPDQPQH
TRBV28	TRBJ1-5	ASSWDTGYSNQPQH
TRBV27	TRBJ2-3	ASSWQGKVADTQY
TRBV2	TRBJ1-1	ASGTTGRNTEAF
TRBV28	TRBJ2-7	ASGTGSYEQY
TRBV7-6	TRBJ2-3	ASSLMRTVDTQY
TRBV7-8	TRBJ2-7	ASSFSRGSGYEQY
TRBV5-1	TRBJ2-1	ASSLGGSNEQF
TRBV6-5	TRBJ2-2	ASSYLAGWNTGELF
TRBV6-6	TRBJ2-3	ASSWGDRKDTQY
TRBV10-3	TRBJ2-7	AISESGKPYEQY
TRBV28	TRBJ2-7	ASSLSGEIYEQY
TRBV29-1	TRBJ1-1	SVRANLNTEAF
TRBV5-1	TRBJ2-3	ASSLGIAGEGDTQY
TRBV5-4	TRBJ2-1	ASSPPGSGPSSYNEQF
TRBV5-4	TRBJ2-1	ASSTSSSYNEQF
TRBV11-3	TRBJ2-7	ASSPTSSSYEQY
TRBV11-3	TRBJ2-3	ASSLGTSAPTDTQY
TRBV4-2	TRBJ1-5	ASSQDRGPQH
TRBV6-1	TRBJ1-2	ASSVGPQGRAGYT
TRBV23-1	TRBJ2-7	ASSPRRFGPEAAPDLYEQY
TRBV6-5	TRBJ2-3	ASSQGGTDTQY
TRBV29-1	TRBJ2-5	SVCWGPQETQY
TRBV6-6	TRBJ2-7	ASSYSLRLADYEQY
TRBV6-5	TRBJ1-3	ASGRDTGNTIY
TRBV30	TRBJ2-1	ASKGTSVYNEQF
TRBV29-1	TRBJ2-1	SVERSEGVEQF
TRBV4-2	TRBJ2-5	ASSRETSGVRGETQY
TRBV30	TRBJ1-1	AWSPTQRAWGTEAF
TRBV28	TRBJ1-1	ASFLSGQTEAF
TRBV27	TRBJ2-1	AAGLRPYNEQF
TRBV6-5	TRBJ2-7	ASSYRLAGGREQY